Below, 18 T cell receptor beta chains from the same sample are listed, as sequenced in a study of cytomegalovirus exposure and HLA in healthy donors. Sequencing was performed with immunoSEQ multiplex PCR; in TCRdb, only in-frame clones are kept and a portion is missing. The sample carries 150,000 to 200,000 clones, about 82% recorded once. The specimen sequenced was PBMCs. The receptor set was obtained from a man under 40 in good health and CMV-seropositive.

The chain is built from TRBV4-2 and TRBJ1-5; D may be TRBD1 (6 bases). Germline lookup yields CDR1 LGHNA and CDR2 YNFKEQ. V was pared by 4 bases and J by 3 bases, with 13 bases between. The CDR3 extends over 15 amino acids. The CDR3 DNA follows: TGTGCCAGCAGCCTGGGGGACACCATCAATCAGCCCCAGCATTTT. It translates to CASSLGDTINQPQHF.

The chain uses TRBV5-6 and TRBJ2-3; 10 bases fit TRBD1. Germline V lookup: CDR1 SGHDT, CDR2 YYEEEE. J lost 1 base, V lost 0 bases, and 2 bases had no gene match. This CDR3 is 16 amino acids long. DNA of the CDR3: TGTGCCAGCAGCTTGGTAGGGACAGGGGGCACAGATACGCAGTATTTT. It specifies CASSLVGTGGTDTQYF.

The chain employs TRBV11-2 and TRBJ1-1, with D unresolved. Trimming took off 2 bases at V and 1 base at J, with 5 bases between the two ends. CDR3 length equals 13 residues. Looked up from germline, CDR1 is SGHAT and CDR2 is FQNNGV. CDR3 nucleotide sequence: TGTGCCAGCAGCTTACGTAGGAACACTGAAGCTTTCTTT. Protein sequence: CASSLRRNTEAFF. Variable domain in full (rest from reference TRBV11-2 and TRBJ1-1): EAGVAQSPRYKIIEKRQSVAFWCNPISGHATLYWYQQILGQGPKLLIQFQNNGVVDDSQLPKDRFSAERLKGVDSTLKIQPAKLEDSAVYLCASSLRRNTEAFFGQGTRLTVV.

The gene calls are TRBV23-1 and TRBJ2-7, with a possible D match to TRBD2 (5 bases). TRBV23-1 is noted as an ORF with a role that remains uncertain. The ends were cut back, 7 bases at V and 2 bases at J, with 12 bases in the middle. This CDR3 has 13 residues. The CDR3 protein is CASKGAGPYEQYF. The CDR3 DNA follows: TGCGCCAGCAAGGGAGCCGGGCCCTACGAGCAGTACTTC.

J is TRBJ2-7 and V is TRBV7-2; 7 nucleotides line up with TRBD1. The CDR3 length is 16 residues. V shed 4 bases and J 2 bases; nucleotides not matched to a gene: 11. Per germline, CDR1 SGHTA and CDR2 FQGNSA. CDR3 sequence reads: CASSSPRTGHTYEQYF. CDR3 DNA: TGTGCCAGCAGCTCACCGCGGACAGGCCATACCTACGAGCAGTACTTC.

The chain employs TRBV5-4 and TRBJ2-5; D is uncertain. The V gene lost 1 base and the J gene lost 0 bases, with 4 bases spanning the gap. The CDR3 covers 13 residues. CDR1 is SGHNT, CDR2 YYREEE, per germline (reference sequence). The DNA for the CDR3 is TGTGCCAGCAGCTTGCGGGACCAAGAGACCCAGTACTTC. Its protein product is CASSLRDQETQYF.

The chain recombines TRBV6-6 with TRBJ2-2; TRBD1 is a possible D gene (6 bases). The CDR3 contains 15 residues. Trimming cost V 6 bases and J 6 bases, with 17 bases left between them. In germline, CDR1 is MNHNY, CDR2 SVGAGI (reference sequence). This chain's CDR3 is CASRPRAGASGELFF. The CDR3 bases are TGTGCCAGCAGGCCCAGGGCAGGGGCATCCGGGGAGCTGTTTTTT.

This clone was seen just once. The sample carries other DNA sequences with the same CDR3. The V and J genes are TRBV5-1 and TRBJ2-5; 7 nucleotides match TRBD1. CDR1 is SGHRS and CDR2 is YFSETQ in the germline V gene. CDR3 length: 13 residues. V shed 2 bases, J shed 2 bases, and the junction held 0 bases outside the gene matches. CDR3 DNA: TGCGCCAGCAGCTTCAGGGGGCAAGAGACCCAGTACTTC. Amino acid sequence: CASSFRGQETQYF.

The genes are TRBV5-4 and TRBJ2-5, with TRBD2 matching over 12 bases. The ends lost 3 bases at V and 5 bases at J; junction bases unmatched: 5. The CDR3 runs 15 residues. The germline CDR1 and CDR2 sequences are SGHNT and YYREEE (reference sequence). This chain's CDR3 is CASSSLAGGIETQYF. Written as DNA, the CDR3 is TGTGCCAGCAGCTCCCTAGCGGGGGGGATTGAGACCCAGTACTTC. The whole variable domain, remainder taken from reference TRBV5-4 and TRBJ2-5, is ETGVTQSPTHLIKTRGQQVTLRCSSQSGHNTVSWYQQALGQGPQFIFQYYREEENGRGNFPPRFSGLQFPNYSSELNVNALELDDSALYLCASSSLAGGIETQYFGPGTRLLVL.

The CDR3 nucleotides are TGCGCCAGCAGCCTCGGACAACTAGAGCAGTTCTTC. This encodes CASSLGQLEQFF. The chain joins TRBV5-1 to TRBJ2-1; maybe TRBD1 (5 bases). Trimming left V 4 bases short and J 10 bases short, with 12 bases between. This CDR3 is built from 12 residues. Germline values: CDR1 SGHRS, CDR2 YFSETQ.

The chain uses TRBV10-1 and TRBJ2-1, with 7 nucleotides matching TRBD2. The CDR3 is 17 amino acids. Germline V gene sequence: CDR1 WNHNN, CDR2 SYGVQD (reference sequence). V was pared by 2 bases and J by 4 bases, with 11 bases of the junction left unmatched. The CDR3 DNA sequence: TGCGCCAGCAGTGAGAGGCGGGGGACTACCTCTTACAATGAGCAGTTCTTC. Its translation is CASSERRGTTSYNEQFF.

This clone has only one observation. The V and J genes are TRBV5-1 and TRBJ1-5; tentative D call: TRBD1 (6 bases). The CDR3 sequence is 15 residues long. CDR1 is SGHRS, CDR2 YFSETQ, per germline. V gave up 2 bases and J gave up 6 bases, with 15 bases separating them. CDR3 in DNA: TGCGCCAGCAGCTTAAATTCAGGGGTAGGTCAGCCCCAGCATTTT. Amino acids: CASSLNSGVGQPQHF.

The chain recombines TRBV7-3 with TRBJ2-1; 9 nucleotides line up with TRBD2. The CDR3 has 15 amino acids. V dropped 2 bases and J dropped 4; count of bases not matched to a gene: 3. Germline CDR1 and CDR2: SGHTA and FQGTGA. The CDR3 coding sequence is TGTGCCAGCAGCTTACGCGGGGGGGCGTACAATGAGCAGTTCTTC. This gives the protein CASSLRGGAYNEQFF.

The chain couples TRBV6-1 to TRBJ2-2, with a possible D match to TRBD1 (6 bases). V shed 6 bases and J shed 7 bases, with 15 bases lying between them. CDR1 and CDR2 from the germline V gene are MNHNS and SASEGT. The CDR3 has 14 residues. This CDR3 is CASRRTELFGELFF. The CDR3, as DNA: TGTGCCAGCAGGAGGACAGAACTTTTCGGGGAGCTGTTTTTT.

The count of this clone is one. The V and J genes are TRBV9 and TRBJ1-1; 7 bases line up with TRBD1. This CDR3 has 16 residues. Germline V gene sequence: CDR1 SGDLS, CDR2 YYNGEE. The V segment lost 0 bases and the J segment 3 bases; nucleotides outside the gene matches: 8. CDR3 sequence reads: CASSVGAGGLYTEAFF. In DNA, the CDR3 is TGTGCCAGCAGCGTAGGGGCAGGGGGGCTCTACACTGAAGCTTTCTTT.

V gene TRBV5-1 combines with J gene TRBJ2-1; TRBD1 matches at 9 bases. The germline gives CDR1 SGHRS, CDR2 YFSETQ. This CDR3 contains 14 residues. Unmatched junction bases numbered 7, after V lost 4 bases and J lost 8 bases. The CDR3 region has the DNA TGCGCCAGCAGCCCTGGGACAGGGTACGATGAGCAGTTCTTC. It encodes CASSPGTGYDEQFF.

This clone was picked up one time. The chain couples TRBV6-6 to TRBJ2-5, with D possibly matching TRBD1 (6 bases). Germline CDR1 MNHNY, CDR2 SVGAGI (reference sequence). CDR3 length: 13 amino acids. V was cut by 3 bases and J by 2 bases, with 7 bases left in between. This CDR3 reads CASSYQGQETQYF. As DNA, the CDR3 is TGTGCCAGCAGTTATCAGGGGCAAGAGACCCAGTACTTC.

The rearrangement links TRBV11-3 to TRBJ2-3; D is undetermined. Germline-derived CDR1 and CDR2 are SGHNT and YENEEA. The V gene lost 8 bases and the J gene lost 2 bases, with 11 bases spanning the gap. The CDR3 spans 13 residues. The CDR3 region has the DNA TGTGCCAGCTCCCTAGGTTCCACAGATACGCAGTATTTT. This gives the protein CASSLGSTDTQYF.